The 30 T cell receptor beta chains listed next were all sequenced from one sample in a study of CD8 T cells in ankylosing spondylitis. TCRdb reprocessed the 5' RACE reads via MiXCR and lists one record per CDR3 protein. The table lists 200,000 to 250,000 distinct CDR3 sequences, around 24% of them singletons. What was sequenced was blood, either unsorted or a sorted T cell fraction (not recorded which). All receptors derive from a male donor with ankylosing spondylitis or in good health (not recorded which).

The rearrangement uses TRBV20-1 and TRBJ2-3; 7 bases align to TRBD2. Germline V gene lookup returns CDR1 DFQATT and CDR2 SNEGSKA (reference sequence). The length of the CDR3 is 15 residues. CDR3 sequence reads: CIFTGGSRVTDTQYF. CDR3 sequence (DNA): TGCATCTTCACGGGCGGGAGTCGTGTCACAGATACGCAGTATTTT.

The sample holds many counts of this clonotype. The J gene is TRBJ2-3, the V gene TRBV4-3; D is unclear. CDR3 size: 13 residues. The V and J ends lost 0 bases and 6 bases respectively, with 7 bases between them. Germline V CDR1 and CDR2: LGHNA, YSLEER. CDR3 bases: TGCGCCAGCAGCCAAGAGTTGATGGATACGCAGTATTTT. Its translation is CASSQELMDTQYF.

V usage is TRBV29-1 and J usage is TRBJ2-3; TRBD2 agrees at 9 bases. CDR1 and CDR2 from the germline V gene are SQVTM and ANQGSEA. V shed 3 bases and J 4 bases; nucleotides not matched to a gene: 11. The CDR3 consists of 16 residues. CDR3 sequence: CSVDEREASTPDTQYF. Here the CDR3 DNA reads TGCAGCGTTGATGAGCGGGAGGCCTCGACCCCAGATACGCAGTATTTT.

The chain recombines TRBV20-1 with TRBJ2-7; D is ambiguous. This CDR3 is built from 13 residues. V was clipped by 2 bases and J by 0 bases, with 8 bases between them. CDR1 and CDR2 (germline): DFQATT, SNEGSKA (reference sequence). CDR3 sequence reads: CSARRPSSYEQYF. The DNA for the CDR3 is TGCAGTGCTAGAAGGCCGAGCTCCTACGAGCAGTACTTC.

V gene TRBV20-1 combines with J gene TRBJ2-1; 7 nucleotides match TRBD1. This CDR3 contains 12 residues. In germline, CDR1 is DFQATT, CDR2 SNEGSKA (reference sequence). Trimming cost V 3 bases and J 6 bases; bases outside gene matches: 2. The CDR3 coding sequence is TGCAGTGCTAGGAGGGACAGCAATGAGCAGTTCTTC. It yields the protein CSARRDSNEQFF.

The chain is built from TRBV20-1 and TRBJ2-1; D uncertain. There are 15 residues in the CDR3. The germline gives CDR1 DFQATT, CDR2 SNEGSKA (reference sequence). With 4 bases removed from V and 7 bases from J, the gap between germline ends came to 20 bases. CDR3: CSANPLVAERNEQFF. The CDR3 DNA reads as TGCAGTGCTAACCCCTTGGTAGCAGAAAGGAATGAGCAGTTCTTC.

The genes are TRBV20-1 and TRBJ2-3; tentative D call: TRBD1 (6 bases). From germline, CDR1 is DFQATT and CDR2 SNEGSKA (reference sequence). V was trimmed by 7 bases and J by 0 bases, leaving 14 bases between them. The CDR3 has 14 residues. CDR3 protein: CSVDSLSSTDTQYF. CDR3 coding DNA: TGCAGTGTGGACAGTCTTTCTAGCACAGATACGCAGTATTTT.

The table lists this clonotype with many counts. The rearrangement links TRBV15 to TRBJ2-1; 8 bases align to TRBD2. Losses at the gene ends were 3 bases for V and 5 bases for J; bases not matched to a gene: 6. The CDR3 sequence is 15 residues long. Per germline, CDR1 LNHNV and CDR2 YYDKDF (reference sequence). This CDR3 reads CATSSIAGRDNEQFF. The CDR3 nucleotides are TGTGCCACCAGCAGCATAGCGGGACGAGACAATGAGCAGTTCTTC.

V is TRBV10-3 and J is TRBJ2-7; a possible D gene is TRBD2 (5 bases). V was shortened by 3 bases and J by 6 bases, with 9 bases between the two germline ends. Germline V lookup: CDR1 ENHRY, CDR2 SYGVKD. The length of the CDR3 is 12 residues. The CDR3 bases are TGTGCCATCAGTGAAAAGGCGGGCGAGCAGTACTTC. It yields the protein CAISEKAGEQYF.

A remark on this clonotype: Relative to the germline gene, one junction end is altered; a read error may explain this. The V call is TRBV20-1, the J call TRBJ2-1, with 7 bases identical to TRBD2. CDR3 size: 14 residues. Germline V gene data show CDR1 as DFQATT and CDR2 as SNEGSKA (reference sequence). The chain's CDR3 is CSVAGDVYYNKQFF. As DNA, the CDR3 is TGCAGTGTCGCGGGAGACGTGTACTACAATAAGCAGTTCTTC.

The V call is TRBV20-1, the J call TRBJ2-1; D unresolved. CDR1 is DFQATT, CDR2 SNEGSKA, per germline (reference sequence). V lost 0 bases and J 0 bases, leaving 9 bases between the germline ends. CDR3 length: 15 residues. CDR3 bases: TGCAGTGCTAGAGAGGCCCGGACCTCCTACAATGAGCAGTTCTTC. This translates into CSAREARTSYNEQFF.

This clonotype was observed a few times. The rearrangement uses TRBV20-1 and TRBJ2-7; 8 nucleotides align to TRBD2. Trimming took 1 base from V and 10 from J; bases not matched to a gene: 6. The CDR3 consists of 12 residues. CDR1 DFQATT and CDR2 SNEGSKA come from the germline V gene (reference sequence). The CDR3 sequence: CSARGLAGSQYF. The CDR3 DNA sequence: TGCAGTGCTAGAGGTCTAGCGGGTTCTCAGTACTTC.

Comments on this clonotype: Sequence at one end of the junction differs from germline and may be a read error. V and J are TRBV7-7 and TRBJ2-3; 12 positions match TRBD2. The CDR3 sequence is 15 residues long. Germline CDR1 reads SSHAT; CDR2 reads FNYEAQ (reference sequence). The CDR3 sequence: CASSGGLAGTDTQYF. CDR3 bases: TGTGCTAGCAGCGGAGGACTAGCGGGAACAGATACGCAGTATTTT.

A note on this clonotype: A much larger clone is a single base away; this may be a read error. This chain links TRBV2 with TRBJ2-5, with D hard to call. The CDR3 spans 12 residues. Looked up from germline, CDR1 is SNHLY and CDR2 is FYNNEI. The CDR3 loop reads CPSTGALGTQYF. In DNA form, the CDR3 reads TGTCCCAGCACCGGTGCTTTGGGGACCCAGTACTTC.

CDR3 amino acids: CAISGGARGYGYTF. CDR3 DNA sequence: TGTGCCATCAGTGGGGGGGCGCGGGGCTATGGCTACACCTTC. The chain employs TRBV10-3 and TRBJ1-2; D possibly corresponds to TRBD1 (6 bases). The V end was cut by 4 bases, the J end by 4 bases, with 13 bases between. CDR1 is ENHRY, CDR2 SYGVKD, per germline. This CDR3 region has 14 residues.

This clonotype was counted at least ten times. V usage is TRBV6-5 and J usage is TRBJ2-1; a weak D match, TRBD2 (6 bases). The CDR3 contains 16 residues. Germline V lookup: CDR1 MNHEY, CDR2 SVGAGI. Trimming pared 0 bases from V and 6 bases from J, leaving 15 bases between. The CDR3 DNA follows: TGTGCCAGCAGTTACTCGACGGGGGTTTCCCTCAATGAGCAGTTCTTC. This codes for CASSYSTGVSLNEQFF.

The chain combines TRBV12-3 or TRBV12-4 with TRBJ2-1; no reliable D call. This CDR3 contains 13 residues. V dropped 2 bases and J dropped 5 bases, with 7 bases sitting between them. The CDR3, as DNA: TGTGCCAGCAGTTTAAGATGGAACAATGAGCAGTTCTTC. It yields the protein CASSLRWNNEQFF.

At least ten counts were recorded for this clonotype. The chain joins TRBV11-2 to TRBJ2-1; D is perhaps TRBD2 (6 bases). V dropped 5 bases and J dropped 5 bases, with 16 bases sitting between them. Germline-derived CDR1 and CDR2 are SGHAT and FQNNGV. This CDR3 contains 15 residues. In DNA form, the CDR3 reads TGTGCCAGCAGCCTCGGAGGGTTTGGAAACAATGAGCAGTTCTTC. It codes for CASSLGGFGNNEQFF.

This clonotype was recorded many times. This chain connects TRBV29-1 to TRBJ1-1; D is unresolved. Germline assignment: CDR1 SQVTM and CDR2 ANQGSEA. The CDR3 runs 13 residues. The germline V and J ends were trimmed by 3 bases and 1 base, with 9 bases remaining between them. The CDR3 loop reads CSVEAQQNTEAFF. CDR3 sequence (DNA): TGCAGCGTTGAGGCCCAGCAGAACACTGAAGCTTTCTTT.

The sample holds a few counts of this clonotype. The chain joins TRBV2 to TRBJ2-1; 12 nucleotides align to TRBD2. V gave up 2 bases and J gave up 9 bases; unmatched junction bases: 5. This CDR3 comprises 15 residues. CDR1 and CDR2 from the germline V gene are SNHLY and FYNNEI. The chain's CDR3 is CASSELASGRVEQFF. The CDR3, as DNA: TGTGCCAGCAGTGAATTGGCTAGCGGGAGGGTTGAGCAGTTCTTC.

This clonotype was picked up many times. The chain carries TRBV20-1 and TRBJ2-7; 9 bases are shared with TRBD1. Germline V gene sequence: CDR1 DFQATT, CDR2 SNEGSKA (reference sequence). Losses at the gene ends were 0 bases for V and 3 bases for J; bases not matched to a gene: 9. There are 16 residues in the CDR3. The CDR3 DNA is TGCAGTGCTAGAGACTCCGGGACAGGGTTTAGCTACGAGCAGTACTTC. As protein: CSARDSGTGFSYEQYF.

This clonotype came up a few times. The chain joins TRBV29-1 to TRBJ2-1; the D gene could be TRBD1 or TRBD2 (5 bases each). The CDR3 runs to 12 residues. The germline V gene has CDR1 SQVTM and CDR2 ANQGSEA. With 8 bases removed from V and 7 bases from J, the gap between germline ends came to 15 bases. The CDR3 protein is CSPRSGPNEQFF. The DNA for the CDR3 is TGCAGCCCCCGGTCGGGGCCAAATGAGCAGTTCTTC.

This clonotype was counted ten times or more. V gene TRBV20-1 combines with J gene TRBJ2-3; 8 nucleotides match TRBD2. Germline loops: CDR1 DFQATT, CDR2 SNEGSKA (reference sequence). The CDR3 runs 13 residues. The CDR3 sequence: CSQAGVGTDTQYF. CDR3 nucleotides: TGCAGCCAAGCGGGAGTAGGCACAGATACGCAGTATTTT.

This clonotype was seen many times. This chain links TRBV4-1 with TRBJ2-1; no definite D call. The germline V gene encodes CDR1 MGHRA and CDR2 YSYEKL. Trimming stripped 0 bases from V and 4 bases from J, with 10 bases between. This CDR3 spans 15 amino acids. CDR3 region: CASSQDNRPYNEQFF. The CDR3 DNA reads TGCGCCAGCAGCCAAGATAATAGGCCATACAATGAGCAGTTCTTC.

In this sample, this clonotype turned up many times. The chain recombines TRBV28 with TRBJ1-1, with D perhaps TRBD1 (6 bases). The length of the CDR3 is 14 residues. From germline, CDR1 is MDHEN and CDR2 SYDVKM. Trimming took 6 bases from V and 6 from J, leaving 17 bases between them. The CDR3 nucleotides read TGTGCCAGCAGACTAAACAGGGTGGGTGCTGAAGCTTTCTTT. Translated: CASRLNRVGAEAFF.

The table lists this clonotype with a few counts. The rearrangement joins TRBV11-2 to TRBJ2-1, with 8 bases lining up with TRBD2. J lost 1 base, V lost 5 bases, and 13 bases had no gene match. Looked up from germline, CDR1 is SGHAT and CDR2 is FQNNGV. This CDR3 region has 18 residues. The CDR3 loop reads CASSPGLAGKTSYNEQFF. The DNA for the CDR3 is TGTGCCAGCAGCCCGGGCTTAGCGGGAAAGACTTCCTACAATGAGCAGTTCTTC.

This clonotype was seen repeatedly, ten times or more. The chain has TRBV10-2 and TRBJ2-3; 11 bases map to TRBD2. The germline gives CDR1 WSHSY, CDR2 SAAADI. There are 15 residues in the CDR3. Trimming took 10 bases from V and 7 from J; bases not matched to a gene: 13. The CDR3 loop reads CATALLAGGPNTQYF. The CDR3 nucleotides are TGCGCCACCGCCCTATTAGCGGGAGGGCCGAATACGCAGTATTTT.

This clonotype was detected many times. The V call is TRBV6-6, the J call TRBJ2-5, with D possibly being TRBD1 or TRBD2 (5 bases each). This CDR3 contains 13 residues. CDR1 MNHNY and CDR2 SVGAGI come from the germline V gene (reference sequence). Trimming removed 4 bases at V and 4 bases at J, with 10 bases between. This CDR3 reads CASSLTGTETQYF. DNA of the CDR3: TGTGCCAGCAGTTTGACCGGGACAGAGACCCAGTACTTC.

This clonotype came up a few times. J is TRBJ1-3 and V is TRBV4-3, with a tentative D call TRBD1 (6 bases). Looked up from germline, CDR1 is LGHNA and CDR2 is YSLEER. V was shortened by 1 base and J by 1 base, with 8 bases between the two germline ends. The CDR3 runs to 15 residues. The CDR3 coding sequence is TGCGCCAGCAGCCAAGGTCAGGGGTCTGGAAACACCATATATTTT. Translated, it gives CASSQGQGSGNTIYF.

The V gene is TRBV6-1, the J gene TRBJ2-1, with 12 bases fitting TRBD2. Germline trimming cut 5 bases from V and 4 bases from J; bases unmatched to any gene: 9. There are 17 residues in the CDR3. CDR1 is MNHNS and CDR2 is SASEGT in the germline V gene. The DNA for the CDR3 is TGTGCCAGCAGTAAGACTAGCGGGGGAGGGATTTACAATGAGCAGTTCTTC. Translating it yields CASSKTSGGGIYNEQFF.